This T cell receptor (beta chain) was sequenced in a study of blood T cell repertoires in COVID-19. V lost 10 bases and J lost 3; bases outside the gene matches: 5. Germline CDR1 reads MNHEY; CDR2 reads SVGAGI. The CDR3 covers 14 residues. Produced via immunoSEQ multiplex PCR; TCRdb's table is partial and in-frame only. The repertoire has about 78,000 clones, roughly 87% of them found once; the top ten carry around 5%. The genes are TRBV6-5 and TRBJ2-2, with TRBD2 identical over 10 bases. Sequenced material: peripheral blood. The clonotype comes from an elderly woman with active or convalescent COVID-19. Here the CDR3 reads CATTGTSDTGELFF. The CDR3 bases are TGTGCCACGACCGGGACTAGCGACACCGGGGAGCTGTTTTTT.